The next 19 T cell receptor beta chains were all read from a single sample in a study of regulatory T cells in long-lasting Graves disease. With iRepertoire HTBI primers and Arm-PCR of CDR3 regions, TCR beta libraries were built. MiXCR was run by TCRdb on the multiplex PCR reads, yielding one entry per CDR3 protein. The profile covers 400,000 or so distinct CDR3 sequences, with around 20% appearing a single time and 20% taken by the ten largest. Described time point: persistent/refractory GD, antithyroid drugs over 5 years with positive TRAb. From PBMCs, RNA was extracted and then used to make the TCR library. Specimen: peripheral blood mononuclear cells (PBMCs), collected when the disease was refractory, from a patient treated with antithyroid drugs. The receptors originated from a female donor with Graves disease.

The V gene is TRBV5-6, the J gene TRBJ1-5; maybe TRBD1 (5 bases). V lost 1 base and J lost 5, with 7 bases in between. In germline, CDR1 is SGHDT, CDR2 YYEEEE. The CDR3 sequence is 13 residues long. This chain's CDR3 is CASSLRGDQPQHF. CDR3 sequence (DNA): TGTGCCAGCAGCTTGAGAGGGGATCAGCCCCAGCATTTT.

The chain employs TRBV6-1 and TRBJ2-7; 8 bases agree with TRBD2. The germline V gene encodes CDR1 MNHNS and CDR2 SASEGT. The length of the CDR3 is 11 residues. This CDR3 reads CASSAGGLQYF. CDR3 DNA sequence: TGTGCTTCGTCGGCGGGAGGTCTACAGTACTTC.

The V gene is TRBV27, the J gene TRBJ1-5; TRBD1 matches at 7 bases. The V and J ends lost 6 bases and 7 bases, in that order; junction bases with no gene match: 15. CDR3 size: 16 residues. The V gene's germline CDR1 is MNHEY and CDR2 SMNVEV (reference sequence). The CDR3: CASRPRQGQGYQPQHF. DNA for the CDR3: TGTGCCAGCAGACCGCGACAGGGCCAGGGTTACCAGCCCCAGCATTTT.

This clonotype has at least ten counts. This chain links TRBV28 with TRBJ2-7; possibly TRBD2 for D (7 bases). Trimming took off 7 bases at V and 5 bases at J, with 18 bases between the two ends. The CDR3 contains 14 residues. Germline V CDR1 and CDR2: MDHEN, SYDVKM. CDR3 coding DNA: TGTGCCAGCATGATTGCGGCGGGGGCTGACGAGCAGTACTTC. Protein: CASMIAAGADEQYF.

This chain joins TRBV27 and TRBJ2-2; TRBD2 matches at 8 bases. The CDR3 length is 16 residues. V shed 6 bases, J shed 4 bases, and the junction held 10 bases outside the gene matches. CDR1 and CDR2 from the germline V gene are MNHEY and SMNVEV (reference sequence). The CDR3: CASSLLAGPSTGELFF. In DNA form, the CDR3 reads TGTGCCAGCAGCCTTTTAGCGGGACCGTCCACCGGGGAGCTGTTTTTT.

This clonotype showed up many times. The chain links TRBV6-1 to TRBJ2-7, with a weak D call TRBD1 (6 bases). V was pared by 7 bases and J by 0 bases, with 7 bases between. The CDR3 totals 12 residues. In germline, CDR1 is MNHNS, CDR2 SASEGT. CDR3 residues: CASTDSSYEQYF. In DNA form, the CDR3 reads TGTGCCAGCACGGACAGCTCCTACGAGCAGTACTTC.

J is TRBJ1-2 and V is TRBV10-3, with 7 bases that match TRBD1. The trim removed 6 bases at V and 4 bases at J, leaving 20 bases unmatched. The germline gives CDR1 ENHRY, CDR2 SYGVKD. The CDR3 is made up of 18 amino acids. The CDR3 region is CAIRATLSHDRAPYGYTF. CDR3 in DNA: TGTGCCATCAGAGCCACTCTGAGTCATGACAGGGCTCCCTATGGCTACACCTTC.

This clonotype came up many times. V usage is TRBV9 and J usage is TRBJ1-5; D ambiguous. Trimming took 2 bases from V and 0 from J, leaving 6 bases between them. CDR1 and CDR2 (germline): SGDLS, YYNGEE. The CDR3 is 14 residues long. CDR3 DNA: TGTGCCAGCAGCGTTGGGGATAGCAATCAGCCCCAGCATTTT. It codes for CASSVGDSNQPQHF.

This clonotype appeared a few times. The genes are TRBV27 and TRBJ1-2; no reliable D call. V was pared by 4 bases and J by 4 bases, with 16 bases between. Germline V gene data show CDR1 as MNHEY and CDR2 as SMNVEV (reference sequence). The CDR3 has 15 residues. CDR3 coding DNA: TGTGCCAGCAGTTCATTCCCCGGGCAAATCTATGGCTACACCTTC. Its protein is CASSSFPGQIYGYTF.

This clonotype occurred many times. The rearrangement links TRBV6-5 to TRBJ1-1; no firm D call. V was cut by 2 bases and J by 3 bases, with 10 bases left in between. Germline assignment: CDR1 MNHEY and CDR2 SVGAGI. This CDR3 is 14 amino acids long. As DNA, the CDR3 is TGTGCCAGCAGTTACGCTGGAGCGTACACTGAAGCTTTCTTT. The encoded protein is CASSYAGAYTEAFF.

This clonotype was observed at least ten times. CDR3 amino acids: CASSYPPNEQFF. CDR3 in DNA: TGTGCCAGCAGTTACCCCCCCAATGAGCAGTTCTTC. This rearrangement joins TRBV6-5 to TRBJ2-1; no firm D call. This CDR3 comprises 12 residues. Trimming removed 2 bases from V and 6 bases from J, with 5 bases in between. In germline, CDR1 is MNHEY, CDR2 SVGAGI.

The sample holds a few counts of this clonotype. V and J are TRBV6-5 and TRBJ1-2, with D unclear. CDR3 size: 13 residues. The germline CDR1 and CDR2 sequences are MNHEY and SVGAGI. The V gene lost 2 bases and the J gene lost 6 bases, with 10 bases spanning the gap. The CDR3 spells CASSYGPANGYTF. DNA of the CDR3: TGTGCCAGCAGTTACGGTCCCGCAAATGGCTACACCTTC.

A few counts support this clonotype. The rearrangement joins TRBV18 to TRBJ1-1; D possibly corresponds to TRBD1 (6 bases). Trimming shortened V by 4 bases and J by 1 base, and 10 bases separated the two germline ends. Germline V gene lookup returns CDR1 KGHSH and CDR2 LQKENI. This CDR3 is 14 amino acids long. The CDR3 here is CASSRQETNTEAFF. CDR3 nucleotide sequence: TGTGCCAGCTCACGACAGGAAACGAACACTGAAGCTTTCTTT.

The chain carries TRBV10-3 and TRBJ2-5; TRBD1 matches at 7 bases. The CDR3 is 14 amino acids. Germline V gives CDR1 ENHRY, CDR2 SYGVKD. V was clipped by 4 bases and J by 2 bases; unmatched bases: 4. The CDR3 here is CAISGDSPQETQYF. The CDR3 bases are TGTGCCATCAGTGGGGACAGTCCACAAGAGACCCAGTACTTC.

Many counts were recorded for this clonotype. This sequence joins TRBV7-8 and TRBJ1-2, with a tentative D call TRBD1 (6 bases). Germline lookup yields CDR1 SGHVS and CDR2 FQNEAQ. CDR3 length: 14 residues. The ends were cut back, 3 bases at V and 3 bases at J, with 11 bases in the middle. The CDR3 sequence is CASSLQGFDYGYTF. The CDR3 nucleotides are TGTGCCAGCAGCTTGCAGGGGTTTGACTATGGCTACACCTTC.

This clonotype showed up many times. This sequence joins TRBV10-3 and TRBJ2-2, with D possibly TRBD1 on 6 matching bases. The germline V gene encodes CDR1 ENHRY and CDR2 SYGVKD. The V end lost 10 bases, the J end lost 6 bases, and 15 bases lay between the germline ends. CDR3 length: 13 amino acids. The CDR3 nucleotides are TGTGCCACCTTGACAGGTCCGGCCGGGGAGCTGTTTTTT. Translated, it gives CATLTGPAGELFF.

J is TRBJ2-7 and V is TRBV19, with D perhaps matching TRBD1 (6 bases). CDR3 length: 14 amino acids. CDR1 and CDR2 from the germline V gene are LNHDA and SQIVND (reference sequence). The V and J ends lost 5 bases and 3 bases respectively, with 14 bases between them. The CDR3 region is CASSPTRGGYEQYF. The DNA for the CDR3 is TGTGCCAGTAGTCCCACCCGAGGGGGCTACGAGCAGTACTTC.

In this sample, this clonotype turned up a few times. CDR3 nucleotide sequence: TGTGCCAGCAGTTTATATAGGAATACGCAGTATTTT. This sequence encodes CASSLYRNTQYF. The rearrangement joins TRBV28 to TRBJ2-3; the D is unclear. This CDR3 is built from 12 residues. Germline CDR1 is MDHEN and CDR2 is SYDVKM. Trimming removed 1 base at V and 7 bases at J, with 6 bases between.

There are a few counts of this clonotype. J is TRBJ2-7 and V is TRBV30; maybe TRBD2 (6 bases). V was shortened by 2 bases and J by 4 bases, with 12 bases between the two germline ends. The CDR3 has 13 residues. Germline lookup yields CDR1 GTSNPN and CDR2 SVGIG (reference sequence). In DNA form, the CDR3 reads TGTGCCTGGAGTCTCGACGGGGGATACGAGCAGTACTTC. It encodes CAWSLDGGYEQYF.